A single sample gave rise to the 5 T cell receptor beta chains below, sequenced in a study of T cell repertoires in cytomegalovirus infection. From the reads, TCRdb called clonotypes with MiXCR, one entry per CDR3 protein. The repertoire holds about 190,000 distinct CDR3 sequences, about 28% seen once, with 31% in the top ten. Sequencing used PBMCs. These receptors were collected from a human donor in good health (CMV status not recorded). Some clones in this sample may be carry-over from other donors' samples.

This sequence joins TRBV12-3 or TRBV12-4 and TRBJ2-7; D is possibly TRBD2 (7 bases). The CDR3 extends over 14 amino acids. Trimming took off 3 bases at V and 3 bases at J, with 12 bases between the two ends. This CDR3 is CASSFEGGGYEQYF. The CDR3 DNA reads as TGTGCCAGCAGTTTCGAGGGGGGGGGCTACGAGCAGTACTTC.

The chain is built from TRBV19 and TRBJ1-1; D gene ambiguous. CDR3 length: 13 residues. Trimming left V 7 bases short and J 4 bases short, with 13 bases between. The germline CDR1 and CDR2 sequences are LNHDA and SQIVND (reference sequence). The CDR3 reads CASTGVMGTEAFF. The CDR3, as DNA: TGTGCCAGTACCGGGGTGATGGGCACTGAAGCTTTCTTT.

This clonotype was picked up a small number of times. V usage is TRBV20-1 and J usage is TRBJ1-1; D unresolved. Germline lookup yields CDR1 DFQATT and CDR2 SNEGSKA (reference sequence). This CDR3 is built from 11 residues. With 2 bases removed from V and 4 bases from J, the gap between germline ends came to 5 bases. DNA for the CDR3: TGCAGTGCTAGACGGACCACTGAAGCTTTCTTT. Its protein product is CSARRTTEAFF.

The sample holds a few counts of this clonotype. The V gene is TRBV28, the J gene TRBJ2-5; 7 bases map to TRBD1. With V trimmed by 5 bases and J by 4 bases, 10 bases remained unmatched. Germline V lookup: CDR1 MDHEN, CDR2 SYDVKM. The CDR3 totals 15 residues. In DNA form, the CDR3 reads TGTGCCAGCAGTACCCGGACAGGAACCGGAGAGACCCAGTACTTC. Its translation: CASSTRTGTGETQYF.

This clonotype was seen many times. The chain couples TRBV7-2 to TRBJ2-7; tentatively, D is TRBD1 (6 bases). This CDR3 is 14 amino acids long. CDR1 is SGHTA, CDR2 FQGNSA, per germline. Trimming took 1 base from V and 2 from J, leaving 9 bases between them. The CDR3 DNA reads TGTGCCAGCAGCTTAGAACCAGGGGCCTACGAGCAGTACTTC. Encoded protein: CASSLEPGAYEQYF.